This T cell receptor beta chain was documented in a study of cytomegalovirus exposure and HLA in healthy donors. About this clone: Its antigen is unidentified.

Study-wide findings and caveats: Prior analysis indicated that the majority of TCR beta V segments exhibited productivity approximately 90% or approximately 30% of the time. CMV serostatus was the sole immune exposure data available.

The study ran its PCR with 60 Vbeta and 13 Jbeta primers. Methods used by the authors: A later analysis counted 80 million or so unique TCR beta chains, 10 million to 12 million shared. The protocol was immunoSEQ multiplex PCR, while the TCRdb copy is restricted to in-frame clones and leaves out a portion. That table furnishes V, J and clone size, whereas the DNA furnished D and trimming. The sample lists more than 100,000 clones, approximately 64% occurring once. The CDR3 totals 16 residues. V shed 4 bases and J shed 3 bases, with 17 bases lying between them. Germline V gene sequence: CDR1 SGDLS, CDR2 YYNGEE.

The chain has TRBV9 and TRBJ1-3; D not resolved. Source material: PBMCs. The source is a woman aged 40 to 49 in good health and CMV-seronegative. CDR3 loop: CASSSSTGKSGNTIYF. CDR3 nucleotide sequence: TGTGCCAGCAGCTCCAGTACCGGGAAAAGTGGAAACACCATATATTTT.